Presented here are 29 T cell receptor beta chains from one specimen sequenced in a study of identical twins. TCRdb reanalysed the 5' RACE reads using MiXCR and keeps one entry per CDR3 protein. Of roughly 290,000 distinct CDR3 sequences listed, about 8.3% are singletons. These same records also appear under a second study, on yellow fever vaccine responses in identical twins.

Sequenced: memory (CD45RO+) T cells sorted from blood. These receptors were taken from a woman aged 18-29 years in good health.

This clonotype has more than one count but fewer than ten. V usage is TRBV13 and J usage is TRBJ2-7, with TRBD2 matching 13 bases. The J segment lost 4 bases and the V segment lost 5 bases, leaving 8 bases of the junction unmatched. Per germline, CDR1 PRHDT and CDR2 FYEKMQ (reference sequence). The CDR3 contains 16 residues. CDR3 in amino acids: CASSPPGTSGTYEQYF. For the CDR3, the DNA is TGTGCCAGCAGCCCCCCCGGGACTAGCGGGACATACGAGCAGTACTTC.

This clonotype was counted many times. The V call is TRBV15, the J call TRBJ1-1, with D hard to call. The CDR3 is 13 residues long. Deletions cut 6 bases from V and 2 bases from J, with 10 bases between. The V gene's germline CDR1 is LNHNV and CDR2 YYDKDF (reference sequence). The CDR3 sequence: CATRHGVNTEAFF. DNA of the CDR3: TGTGCCACCAGGCACGGGGTTAACACTGAAGCTTTCTTT.

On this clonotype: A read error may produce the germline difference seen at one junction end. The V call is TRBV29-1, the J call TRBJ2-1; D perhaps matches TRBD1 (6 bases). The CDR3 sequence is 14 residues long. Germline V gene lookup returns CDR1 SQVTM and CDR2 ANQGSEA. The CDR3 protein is CSVEGGLSYNEQFF. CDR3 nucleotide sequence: TGCAGCGTCGAAGGGGGATTATCCTACAATGAGCAGTTCTTC.

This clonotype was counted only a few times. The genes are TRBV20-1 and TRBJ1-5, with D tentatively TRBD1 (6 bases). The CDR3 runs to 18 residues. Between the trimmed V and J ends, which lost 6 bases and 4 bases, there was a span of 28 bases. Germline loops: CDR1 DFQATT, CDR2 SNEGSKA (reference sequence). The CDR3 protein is CSAKGTSGDSLVNQPQHF. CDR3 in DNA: TGCAGTGCCAAGGGGACATCGGGGGATAGCTTAGTTAATCAGCCCCAGCATTTT.

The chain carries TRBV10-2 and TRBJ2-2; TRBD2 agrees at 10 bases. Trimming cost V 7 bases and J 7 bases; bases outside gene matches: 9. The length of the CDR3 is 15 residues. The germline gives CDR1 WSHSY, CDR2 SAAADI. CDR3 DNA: TGCGCCAGCACACCTAGCGGGAGAGCTGGCGGGGAGCTGTTTTTT. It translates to CASTPSGRAGGELFF.

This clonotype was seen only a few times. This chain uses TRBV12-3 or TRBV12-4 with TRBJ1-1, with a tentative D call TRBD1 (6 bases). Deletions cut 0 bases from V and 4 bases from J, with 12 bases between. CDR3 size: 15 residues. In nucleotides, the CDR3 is TGTGCCAGCAGTTTAGCGCGGCAGGGGCGCACTGAAGCTTTCTTT. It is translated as CASSLARQGRTEAFF.

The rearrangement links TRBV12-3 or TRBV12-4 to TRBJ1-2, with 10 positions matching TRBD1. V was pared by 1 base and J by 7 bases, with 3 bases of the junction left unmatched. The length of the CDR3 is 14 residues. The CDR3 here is CASSLGDRGGGYTF. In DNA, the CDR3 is TGTGCCAGCAGTTTAGGGGACAGGGGAGGTGGCTACACCTTC.

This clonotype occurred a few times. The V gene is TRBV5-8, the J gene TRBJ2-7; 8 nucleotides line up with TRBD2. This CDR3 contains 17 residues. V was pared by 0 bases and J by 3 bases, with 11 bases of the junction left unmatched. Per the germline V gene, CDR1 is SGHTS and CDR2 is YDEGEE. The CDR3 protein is CASSLGYYSGTSYEQYF. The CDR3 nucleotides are TGTGCCAGCAGCTTGGGTTACTACTCCGGGACTAGCTACGAGCAGTACTTC.

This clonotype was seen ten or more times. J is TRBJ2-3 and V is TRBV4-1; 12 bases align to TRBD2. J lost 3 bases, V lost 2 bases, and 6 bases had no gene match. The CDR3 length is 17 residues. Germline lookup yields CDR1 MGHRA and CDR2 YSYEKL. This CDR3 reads CASSQRRLAGGTDTQYF. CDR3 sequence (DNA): TGCGCCAGCAGCCAAAGACGGCTAGCGGGGGGGACAGATACGCAGTATTTT.

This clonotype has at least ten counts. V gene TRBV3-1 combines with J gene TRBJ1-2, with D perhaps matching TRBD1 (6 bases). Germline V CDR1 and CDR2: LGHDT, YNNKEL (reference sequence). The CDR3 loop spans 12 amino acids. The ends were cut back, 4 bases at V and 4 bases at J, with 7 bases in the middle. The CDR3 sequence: CASSRTVYGYTF. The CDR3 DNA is TGTGCCAGCAGCCGGACAGTCTATGGCTACACCTTC.

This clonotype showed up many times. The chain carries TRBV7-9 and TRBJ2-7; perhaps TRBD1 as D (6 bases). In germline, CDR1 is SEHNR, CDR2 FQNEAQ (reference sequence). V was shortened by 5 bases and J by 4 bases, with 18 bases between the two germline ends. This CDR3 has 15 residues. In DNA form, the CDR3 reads TGTGCCAGCAGCCTAGGGGCAGGGGACCCGTACGAGCAGTACTTC. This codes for CASSLGAGDPYEQYF.

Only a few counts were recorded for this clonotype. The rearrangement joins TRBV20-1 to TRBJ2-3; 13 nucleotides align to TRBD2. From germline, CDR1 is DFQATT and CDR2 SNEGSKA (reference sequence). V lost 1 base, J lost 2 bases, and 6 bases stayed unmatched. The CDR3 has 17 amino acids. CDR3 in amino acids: CSARGSTSGGPTDTQYF. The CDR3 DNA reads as TGCAGTGCTAGAGGTTCGACTAGCGGGGGGCCCACAGATACGCAGTATTTT.

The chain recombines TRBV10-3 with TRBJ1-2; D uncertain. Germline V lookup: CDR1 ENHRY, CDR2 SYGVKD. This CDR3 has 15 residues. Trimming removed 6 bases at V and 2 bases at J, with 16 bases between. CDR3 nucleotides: TGTGCCATCAGCGCCGGTGAAGGGTACAACTATGGCTACACCTTC. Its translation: CAISAGEGYNYGYTF.

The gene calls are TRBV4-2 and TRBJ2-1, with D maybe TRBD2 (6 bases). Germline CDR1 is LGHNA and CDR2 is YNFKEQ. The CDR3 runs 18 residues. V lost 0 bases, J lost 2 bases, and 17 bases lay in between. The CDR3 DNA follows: TGTGCCAGCAGCCAAGACCCAGAAGGGAGGCCGGCCTACAATGAGCAGTTCTTC. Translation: CASSQDPEGRPAYNEQFF.

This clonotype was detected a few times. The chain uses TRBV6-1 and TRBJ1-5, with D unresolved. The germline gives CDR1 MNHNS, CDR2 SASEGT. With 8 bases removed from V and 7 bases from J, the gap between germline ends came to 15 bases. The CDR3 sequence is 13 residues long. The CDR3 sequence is CASRLSPRQPQHF. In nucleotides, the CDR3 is TGTGCCAGCCGACTGTCTCCTCGGCAGCCCCAGCATTTT.

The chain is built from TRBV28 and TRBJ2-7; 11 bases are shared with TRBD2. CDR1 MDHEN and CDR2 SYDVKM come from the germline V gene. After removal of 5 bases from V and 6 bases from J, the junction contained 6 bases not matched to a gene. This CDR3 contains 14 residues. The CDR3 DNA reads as TGTGCCAGCAGTAGCCTAGCGGGGGGAAGCGAGCAGTACTTC. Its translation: CASSSLAGGSEQYF.

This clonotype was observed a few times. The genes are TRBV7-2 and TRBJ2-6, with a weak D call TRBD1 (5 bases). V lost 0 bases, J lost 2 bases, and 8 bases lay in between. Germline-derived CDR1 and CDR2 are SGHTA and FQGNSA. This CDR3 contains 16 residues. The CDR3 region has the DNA TGTGCCAGCAGCTTAGCCCCAGGGCCTGGGGCCAACGTCCTGACTTTC. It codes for CASSLAPGPGANVLTF.

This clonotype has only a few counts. The CDR3 reads CSARKGQGAWVIEQFF. CDR3 nucleotides: TGCAGTGCTCGAAAGGGACAGGGGGCTTGGGTTATTGAGCAGTTCTTC. The chain joins TRBV20-1 to TRBJ2-1, with 12 bases identical to TRBD1. The V gene's germline CDR1 is DFQATT and CDR2 SNEGSKA (reference sequence). The CDR3 extends over 16 amino acids. The trim removed 5 bases at V and 9 bases at J, leaving 14 bases unmatched.

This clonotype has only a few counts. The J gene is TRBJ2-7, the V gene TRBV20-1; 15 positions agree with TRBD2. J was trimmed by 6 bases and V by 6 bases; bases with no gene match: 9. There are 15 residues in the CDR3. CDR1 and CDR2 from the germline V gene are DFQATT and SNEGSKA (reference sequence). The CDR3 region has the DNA TGCAGTGCCCCGGGACTAGCGGGAGGTCCCTCCGAGCAGTACTTC. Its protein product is CSAPGLAGGPSEQYF.

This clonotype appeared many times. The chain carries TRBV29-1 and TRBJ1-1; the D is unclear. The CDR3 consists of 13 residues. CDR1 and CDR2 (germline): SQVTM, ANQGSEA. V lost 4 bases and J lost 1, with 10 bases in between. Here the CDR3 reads CSVVQVQNTEAFF. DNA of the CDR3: TGCAGCGTTGTTCAGGTTCAGAACACTGAAGCTTTCTTT.

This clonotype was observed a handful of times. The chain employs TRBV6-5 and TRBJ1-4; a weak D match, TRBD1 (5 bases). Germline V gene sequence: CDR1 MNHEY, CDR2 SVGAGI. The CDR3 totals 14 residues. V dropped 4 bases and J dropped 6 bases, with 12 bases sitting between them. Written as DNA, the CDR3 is TGTGCCAGCAGTTTGTGGGGCAGGGATGAAAAACTGTTTTTT. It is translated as CASSLWGRDEKLFF.

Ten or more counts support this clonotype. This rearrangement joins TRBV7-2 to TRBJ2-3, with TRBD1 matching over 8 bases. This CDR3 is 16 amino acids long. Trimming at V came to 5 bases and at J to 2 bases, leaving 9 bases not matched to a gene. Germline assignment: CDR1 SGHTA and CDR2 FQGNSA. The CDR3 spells CASSRRQGLTTDTQYF. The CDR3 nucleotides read TGTGCCAGCAGCCGCCGACAGGGGCTTACCACAGATACGCAGTATTTT.

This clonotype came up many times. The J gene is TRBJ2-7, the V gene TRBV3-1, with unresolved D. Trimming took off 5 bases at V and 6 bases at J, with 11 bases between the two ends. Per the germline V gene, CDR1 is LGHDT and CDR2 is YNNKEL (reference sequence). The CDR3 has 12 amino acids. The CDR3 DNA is TGTGCCAGCAGCTACGTTGGGTCCGAGCAGTACTTC. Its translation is CASSYVGSEQYF.

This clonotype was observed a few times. As DNA, the CDR3 is TGTGCCAGCAGTGACTCGAGGGTAGCGGGAGACACCGGGGAGCTGTTTTTT. It translates to CASSDSRVAGDTGELFF. This chain links TRBV6-4 with TRBJ2-2; 9 nucleotides line up with TRBD2. V shed 0 bases, J shed 3 bases, and the junction held 5 bases outside the gene matches. This CDR3 contains 17 residues. Germline lookup yields CDR1 MRHNA and CDR2 SNTAGT.

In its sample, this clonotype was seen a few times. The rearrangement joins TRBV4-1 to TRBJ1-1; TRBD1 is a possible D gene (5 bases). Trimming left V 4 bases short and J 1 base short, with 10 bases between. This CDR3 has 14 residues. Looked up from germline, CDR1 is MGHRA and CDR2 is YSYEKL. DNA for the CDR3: TGCGCCAGCAGCCCGGGACTTAGGAACACTGAAGCTTTCTTT. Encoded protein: CASSPGLRNTEAFF.

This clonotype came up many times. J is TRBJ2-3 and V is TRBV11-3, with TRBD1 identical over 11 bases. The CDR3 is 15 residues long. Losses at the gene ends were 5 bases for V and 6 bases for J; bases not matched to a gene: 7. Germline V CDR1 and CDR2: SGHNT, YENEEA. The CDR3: CASSHGQGASDTQYF. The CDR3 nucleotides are TGTGCCAGCAGCCACGGACAGGGGGCATCTGATACGCAGTATTTT.

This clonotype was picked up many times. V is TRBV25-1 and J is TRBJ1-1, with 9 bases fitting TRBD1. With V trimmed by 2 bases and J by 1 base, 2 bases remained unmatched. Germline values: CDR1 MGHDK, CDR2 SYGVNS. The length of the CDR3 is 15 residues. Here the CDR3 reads CASSEHRGQNTEAFF. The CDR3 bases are TGTGCCAGCAGTGAACACAGGGGGCAGAACACTGAAGCTTTCTTT.

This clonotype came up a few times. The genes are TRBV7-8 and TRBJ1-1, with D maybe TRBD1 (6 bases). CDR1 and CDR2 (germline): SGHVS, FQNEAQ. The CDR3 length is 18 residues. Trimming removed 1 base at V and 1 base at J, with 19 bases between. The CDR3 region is CASSLGLQGVRKNTEAFF. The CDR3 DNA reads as TGTGCCAGCAGCTTAGGTCTACAGGGTGTACGAAAGAACACTGAAGCTTTCTTT.

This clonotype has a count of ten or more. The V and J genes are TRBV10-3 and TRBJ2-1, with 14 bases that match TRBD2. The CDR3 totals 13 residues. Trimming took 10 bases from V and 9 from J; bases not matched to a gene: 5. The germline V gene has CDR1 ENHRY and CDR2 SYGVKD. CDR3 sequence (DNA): TGTGCCAGCGGGACTAGCGGGGGTAGTGAGCAGTTCTTC. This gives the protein CASGTSGGSEQFF.